The 17 T cell receptor beta chains listed next were all sequenced from one sample in a study of identifying expanded T cells in peripheral blood. The assay was immunoSEQ multiplex PCR, and TCRdb's table has in-frame clones only and misses some. The sample contains about 90,000 clones, around 85% of which appear only once. Input material: blood. These receptor sequences come from a person aged 18-70 years in good health.

This clone was counted many times. V is TRBV25-1 and J is TRBJ1-2; a weak D match, TRBD1 (5 bases). The germline CDR1 and CDR2 sequences are MGHDK and SYGVNS. V shed 2 bases and J shed 7 bases, with 23 bases lying between them. This CDR3 spans 17 amino acids. In DNA, the CDR3 is TGTGCCAGCAGTGAAATTGGGGGTGAACTTAAAGGAGGTGGCTACACCTTC. This codes for CASSEIGGELKGGGYTF.

This chain connects TRBV27 to TRBJ2-1, with 9 positions matching TRBD2. CDR3 length equals 16 residues. Germline CDR1 MNHEY, CDR2 SMNVEV (reference sequence). V lost 4 bases, J lost 5 bases, and 9 bases stayed unmatched. The DNA for the CDR3 is TGTGCCAGCAGTTCCATAGGTGCGGGAGGGGACAATGAGCAGTTCTTC. It is translated as CASSSIGAGGDNEQFF.

This clone was seen just once. V usage is TRBV12-2 and J usage is TRBJ1-5; the tabulated D call, TRBD1, remains unverified against the DNA. TRBV12-2 is deemed a pseudogene. The CDR3 extends over 19 amino acids. The CDR3 nucleotides read TGTGCAAGTCGCCTCCCCCCCCGGGACAGAGGATATAGCAATCAGCCCCAGCATTTT. Its translation: CASRLPPRDRGYSNQPQHF.

This clone is a singleton in its sample. This sequence joins TRBV7-2 and TRBJ2-4; tentatively, D is TRBD2 (6 bases). This CDR3 comprises 14 residues. Germline CDR1 SGHTA, CDR2 FQGNSA. Between the trimmed V and J ends, which lost 6 bases and 0 bases, there was a span of 9 bases. The CDR3 DNA sequence: TGTGCCAGCAGTTCGGGACTAGCCAAAAACATTCAGTACTTC. Its protein is CASSSGLAKNIQYF.

The CDR3 DNA is TGTGCCAGCAGCTTATCAGGGGGCGCCGGCTATGGCTACACCTTC. Residues: CASSLSGGAGYGYTF. V gene TRBV7-9 combines with J gene TRBJ1-2; 8 nucleotides agree with TRBD1. The CDR3 loop spans 15 amino acids. The V gene end was trimmed by 2 bases and the J gene end by 4 bases; junction bases not matched to a gene: 6. Germline CDR1 SEHNR, CDR2 FQNEAQ (reference sequence).

V and J are TRBV15 and TRBJ1-1, with 9 bases matching TRBD1. The CDR3 consists of 14 residues. Germline V gene lookup returns CDR1 LNHNV and CDR2 YYDKDF (reference sequence). After removal of 1 base from V and 6 bases from J, the junction contained 3 bases not matched to a gene. The CDR3 DNA is TGTGCCACCAGCAGAGGGGGACAGGGCGCTGAAGCTTTCTTT. Residues: CATSRGGQGAEAFF.

The chain combines TRBV19 with TRBJ1-1; the D is unclear. The V end lost 6 bases, the J end lost 1 base, and 12 bases lay between the germline ends. This CDR3 region has 14 residues. Germline V gene lookup returns CDR1 LNHDA and CDR2 SQIVND (reference sequence). CDR3 nucleotide sequence: TGTGCCAGTAGAAAGGGCAATGAGAACACTGAAGCTTTCTTT. Residues: CASRKGNENTEAFF. The full variable domain, rest sourced from reference TRBV19 and TRBJ1-1, is DGGITQSPKYLFRKEGQNVTLSCEQNLNHDAMYWYRQDPGQGLRLIYYSQIVNDFQKGDIAEGYSVSREKKESFPLTVTSAQKNPTAFYLCASRKGNENTEAFFGQGTRLTVV.

V and J are TRBV5-6 and TRBJ2-7; unclear D gene. Trimming pared 0 bases from V and 4 bases from J, leaving 14 bases between. The CDR3 is 15 amino acids. Germline CDR1 is SGHDT and CDR2 is YYEEEE. This CDR3 is CASSLAPGSWYEQYF. In DNA form, the CDR3 reads TGTGCCAGCAGCTTGGCCCCAGGAAGTTGGTACGAGCAGTACTTC.

V usage is TRBV27 and J usage is TRBJ2-2, with TRBD1 as a possible D gene (5 bases). V lost 6 bases, J lost 6 bases, and 26 bases lay in between. The CDR3 runs to 18 residues. Germline-derived CDR1 and CDR2 are MNHEY and SMNVEV (reference sequence). The CDR3 bases are TGTGCCAGCAGCCCAACAATCATCGGACCCGCAGGGTCCGGGGAGCTGTTTTTT. Its protein is CASSPTIIGPAGSGELFF.

The chain combines TRBV25-1 with TRBJ2-1; a weak D match, TRBD2 (5 bases). The CDR3 contains 12 residues. The V end was cut by 2 bases, the J end by 13 bases, with 12 bases between. Germline-derived CDR1 and CDR2 are MGHDK and SYGVNS. CDR3 nucleotides: TGTGCCAGCAGTGAACAGGACTTAAGTCAGTTCTTC. Protein sequence: CASSEQDLSQFF.

The chain employs TRBV10-3 and TRBJ2-3; 11 bases map to TRBD1. The V and J ends lost 6 bases and 3 bases, in that order; junction bases with no gene match: 8. Germline assignment: CDR1 ENHRY and CDR2 SYGVKD. The CDR3 contains 16 residues. CDR3 bases: TGTGCCATCAGCCCAGGCCGGGACAGGGGGACAGATACGCAGTATTTT. This translates into CAISPGRDRGTDTQYF.

V is TRBV7-2 and J is TRBJ1-4; D remains unclear. Germline assignment: CDR1 SGHTA and CDR2 FQGNSA. V lost 2 bases and J 0 bases, leaving 4 bases between the germline ends. The CDR3 extends over 14 amino acids. CDR3 sequence reads: CASSLSSTNEKLFF. CDR3 DNA: TGTGCCAGCAGCTTAAGCTCAACTAATGAAAAACTGTTTTTT.

The chain has TRBV19 and TRBJ2-2; 7 bases line up with TRBD2. Trimming cost V 7 bases and J 2 bases; bases outside gene matches: 4. Looked up from germline, CDR1 is LNHDA and CDR2 is SQIVND (reference sequence). This CDR3 is 14 amino acids long. CDR3 protein: CASTERGNTGELFF. CDR3 bases: TGTGCCAGTACCGAGCGGGGTAACACCGGGGAGCTGTTTTTT.

The table lists this clone with a count of one. The junction differs from germline at one of its ends, possibly a read error. Additional DNA sequences in this sample encode the identical CDR3. The chain has TRBV7-2 and TRBJ2-5, with 11 bases aligning to TRBD2. This CDR3 has 14 residues. CDR1 and CDR2 from the germline V gene are SGHTA and FQGNSA. DNA of the CDR3: TGTGCCAGCAGCCTAGCGGGGGGAGGAGAGACCCAGTACTTC. Amino acid sequence: CASSLAGGGETQYF.

CDR3 DNA sequence: TGTGCCATCACCAAATCAGGGGTTTTGACTGAAGCTTTCTTT. Translating it yields CAITKSGVLTEAFF. The chain couples TRBV10-3 to TRBJ1-1; D may be TRBD1 (6 bases). Germline loops: CDR1 ENHRY, CDR2 SYGVKD. V gave up 7 bases and J gave up 5 bases, with 17 bases separating them. There are 14 residues in the CDR3.

The chain links TRBV21-1 to TRBJ1-4; TRBD1, the table's D call, was not compared with the DNA. TRBV21-1 counts as a pseudogene. The CDR3 spans 16 residues. The CDR3 DNA follows: TGTGCCAGCAGCAAAAGGGGCGGACAGGGTGATGAAAAACTGTTTTTT. It codes for CASSKRGGQGDEKLFF.

The J gene is TRBJ2-7, the V gene TRBV5-6; no clear D. Per germline, CDR1 SGHDT and CDR2 YYEEEE. This CDR3 is 13 amino acids long. V was pared by 5 bases and J by 4 bases, with 13 bases between. CDR3 region: CASSTLGSYEQYF. In DNA form, the CDR3 reads TGTGCCAGCAGTACATTGGGCTCTTACGAGCAGTACTTC.